This is a list of T cell receptor beta chains from one sample in a study of cytomegalovirus exposure and HLA in healthy donors. Generated by immunoSEQ multiplex PCR, the TCRdb table keeps only in-frame clones and is missing some. The table records about 110,000 clones, 81% of them present only once. Sequencing used PBMCs. The receptors originated from a young man in good health and CMV-seronegative. CDR3s include the opening cysteine and the closing phenylalanine or tryptophan. D genes are given only for firm matches. Size values are once, few and many counts, or a class for expanded clones, and some rows have none.

v_gene: TRBV9
d_gene: .
abundance: .
j_gene: TRBJ2-4
CDR3nt: TGTGCCAGCAGCCCAGGTGGGGAGGCCAAAAACATTCAGTACTTC
CDR3aa: CASSPGGEAKNIQYF

v_gene: TRBV15
d_gene: .
abundance: .
j_gene: TRBJ1-1
CDR3nt: TGTGCCACCAGCCTGACCCGGGGAACTGAAGCTTTCTTT
CDR3aa: CATSLTRGTEAFF

v_gene: TRBV11-3
d_gene: TRBD2
abundance: once
j_gene: TRBJ2-1
CDR3nt: TGTGCCAGCAGCCCGCGGGGGGCCCTCAATGAGCAGTTCTTC
CDR3aa: CASSPRGALNEQFF

v_gene: TRBV6-5
d_gene: .
abundance: .
j_gene: TRBJ2-1
CDR3nt: TGTGCCAGCAGTTTTGCGAGTTTCGATGAGCAGTTCTTC
CDR3aa: CASSFASFDEQFF

v_gene: TRBV5-1
d_gene: TRBD1
abundance: .
j_gene: TRBJ2-2
CDR3nt: TGCGCCAGCAGCCCCGGACTACAGGGGGCGGAGACCGGGGAGCTGTTTTTT
CDR3aa: CASSPGLQGAETGELFF

v_gene: TRBV5-1
d_gene: TRBD1
abundance: .
j_gene: TRBJ2-5
CDR3nt: TGCGCCAGCAGCTTAGAACAGGGGGTAATTGGAGAGACCCAGTACTTC
CDR3aa: CASSLEQGVIGETQYF

v_gene: TRBV28
d_gene: .
abundance: .
j_gene: TRBJ2-2
CDR3nt: TGTGCCAGCAGTTTAAGGACAGAAAACACCGGGGAGCTGTTTTTT
CDR3aa: CASSLRTENTGELFF

v_gene: TRBV10-2
d_gene: TRBD2
abundance: .
j_gene: TRBJ2-1
CDR3nt: TGCGCCAGCAGTGAGTCGGGGACTACCAATGAGCAGTTCTTC
CDR3aa: CASSESGTTNEQFF

v_gene: TRBV28
d_gene: .
abundance: .
j_gene: TRBJ2-3
CDR3nt: TGTGCCAGCAGTCCCCCGGGTTCAGATACGCAGTATTTT
CDR3aa: CASSPPGSDTQYF

v_gene: TRBV29-1
d_gene: .
abundance: .
j_gene: TRBJ2-7
CDR3nt: TGCAGCGTTACTACGAGCTCCTACGAGCAGTACTTC
CDR3aa: CSVTTSSYEQYF

v_gene: TRBV11-2
d_gene: TRBD2
abundance: .
j_gene: TRBJ2-1
CDR3nt: TGTGCCAGCAGCCTTCTAGGGACTAGCGGGGGGGCCAATGAGCAGTTCTTC
CDR3aa: CASSLLGTSGGANEQFF

v_gene: TRBV19
d_gene: .
abundance: .
j_gene: TRBJ2-2
CDR3nt: TGTGCCAGTAGCCTCTCATCGAGCACCGGGGAGCTGTTTTTT
CDR3aa: CASSLSSSTGELFF

v_gene: TRBV6-5
d_gene: TRBD2
abundance: .
j_gene: TRBJ2-1
CDR3nt: TGTGCCAGCAGTTACTCTCCGGCGGGAGTTTACAATGAGCAGTTCTTC
CDR3aa: CASSYSPAGVYNEQFF

v_gene: TRBV5-1
d_gene: .
abundance: .
j_gene: TRBJ2-6
CDR3nt: TGCGCCAGCCCGGGGGACCCTGGGGCCAACGTCCTGACTTTC
CDR3aa: CASPGDPGANVLTF

v_gene: TRBV10-3
d_gene: TRBD1
abundance: .
j_gene: TRBJ1-6
CDR3nt: TGTGCCATCGCCACCGGGACAGGAAATTCACCCCTCCACTTT
CDR3aa: CAIATGTGNSPLHF

v_gene: TRBV19
d_gene: .
abundance: .
j_gene: TRBJ2-1
CDR3nt: TGTGCCAGTAGGAAGATAGCGTACAATGAGCAGTTCTTC
CDR3aa: CASRKIAYNEQFF

v_gene: TRBV7-2
d_gene: TRBD2
abundance: .
j_gene: TRBJ2-1
CDR3nt: TGTGCCAGCAGCTTAAGCGGGGGGGGATACAATGAGCAGTTCTTC
CDR3aa: CASSLSGGGYNEQFF

v_gene: TRBV7-6
d_gene: .
abundance: .
j_gene: TRBJ1-1
CDR3nt: TGTGCCAGCAGCTTTACAGGGTACACTGAAGCTTTCTTT
CDR3aa: CASSFTGYTEAFF

v_gene: TRBV6-5
d_gene: .
abundance: .
j_gene: TRBJ1-2
CDR3nt: TGTGCCAGCAGTTCGACAGGTTCTGTGTGGGGCTACACCTTC
CDR3aa: CASSSTGSVWGYTF

v_gene: TRBV2
d_gene: TRBD2
abundance: many
j_gene: TRBJ2-1
CDR3nt: TGTGCCAGCAGTCTAAGCGGGGTCAATGAGCAGTTCTTC
CDR3aa: CASSLSGVNEQFF

v_gene: TRBV10-1
d_gene: TRBD1
abundance: .
j_gene: TRBJ2-7
CDR3nt: TGCGCCAGCAGCGACCGGACAGGGGTTCACGAGCAGTACTTC
CDR3aa: CASSDRTGVHEQYF

v_gene: TRBV28
d_gene: .
abundance: once
j_gene: TRBJ1-1
CDR3nt: TGTGCCAGCACAACAGCCATCGCCATGAACACTGAAGCTTTCTTT
CDR3aa: CASTTAIAMNTEAFF

v_gene: TRBV6-1
d_gene: .
abundance: few
j_gene: TRBJ1-5
CDR3nt: TGTGCCAGCAGTGAACCAGGCCAGGGCAATCAGCCCCAGCATTTT
CDR3aa: CASSEPGQGNQPQHF

v_gene: TRBV5-1
d_gene: .
abundance: .
j_gene: TRBJ1-2
CDR3nt: TGCGCCAGCAGCTTTACAGGGTTTGATGGCTACACCTTC
CDR3aa: CASSFTGFDGYTF

v_gene: TRBV13
d_gene: .
abundance: .
j_gene: TRBJ1-6
CDR3nt: TGTGCCAGCAGCTTCACCCAGAGAGGATCCTATAATTCACCCCTCCACTTT
CDR3aa: CASSFTQRGSYNSPLHF

v_gene: TRBV4-1
d_gene: .
abundance: few
j_gene: TRBJ1-4
CDR3nt: TGCGCCAGCAGCCAACCAACGGGGAGTCTCAATGAAAAACTGTTTTTT
CDR3aa: CASSQPTGSLNEKLFF

v_gene: TRBV5-8
d_gene: .
abundance: .
j_gene: TRBJ1-2
CDR3nt: TGTGCCAGCAGCCCTATTGAACGGGGACTTTATGGCTACACCTTC
CDR3aa: CASSPIERGLYGYTF

v_gene: TRBV7-8
d_gene: TRBD1
abundance: .
j_gene: TRBJ1-2
CDR3nt: TGTGCCAGCACAACAGGGGGTGGCTACACCTTC
CDR3aa: CASTTGGGYTF

v_gene: TRBV29-1
d_gene: .
abundance: .
j_gene: TRBJ2-2
CDR3nt: TGCAGCGCACGAGTTGCCACCGGGGAGCTGTTTTTT
CDR3aa: CSARVATGELFF

v_gene: TRBV5-4
d_gene: TRBD2
abundance: .
j_gene: TRBJ2-3
CDR3nt: TGTGCCAGCAGCTTGAGCGGGGGTATAGATACGCAGTATTTT
CDR3aa: CASSLSGGIDTQYF

v_gene: TRBV11-2
d_gene: .
abundance: .
j_gene: TRBJ2-1
CDR3nt: TGTGCCAGCAGCTTTGGGCAGGGCCACAATGAGCAGTTCTTC
CDR3aa: CASSFGQGHNEQFF

v_gene: TRBV6-1
d_gene: .
abundance: .
j_gene: TRBJ2-7
CDR3nt: TGTGCCAGCAGTGAAGTCCAGACTATCTCCTACGAGCAGTACTTC
CDR3aa: CASSEVQTISYEQYF

v_gene: TRBV7-2
d_gene: .
abundance: .
j_gene: TRBJ1-1
CDR3nt: TGTGCCAGCAGCCCGGCCAACAGGGTAGCTTTCTTT
CDR3aa: CASSPANRVAFF

v_gene: TRBV4-1
d_gene: .
abundance: .
j_gene: TRBJ2-5
CDR3nt: TGCGCCAGCAGCCAGTCTAGCTCAGAGACCCAGTACTTC
CDR3aa: CASSQSSSETQYF

v_gene: TRBV6-1
d_gene: TRBD2
abundance: .
j_gene: TRBJ2-7
CDR3nt: TGTGCCAGCATTTCCCCGGGAGGCAGGACCTACGAGCAGTACTTC
CDR3aa: CASISPGGRTYEQYF

v_gene: TRBV30
d_gene: TRBD1
abundance: .
j_gene: TRBJ1-5
CDR3nt: TGTGCCTGGAGTGTACGGATAGGGACAGGTATAACTCAGCCCCAGCATTTT
CDR3aa: CAWSVRIGTGITQPQHF

v_gene: TRBV7-6
d_gene: .
abundance: .
j_gene: TRBJ2-7
CDR3nt: TGTGCCAGCAGCCCCTCCGAGGGAACCTACGAGCAGTACTTC
CDR3aa: CASSPSEGTYEQYF

v_gene: TRBV9
d_gene: .
abundance: .
j_gene: TRBJ2-7
CDR3nt: TGTGCCAGCAGCGTAGAGGGGCTTCGAGAGCAGTACTTC
CDR3aa: CASSVEGLREQYF

v_gene: TRBV5-6
d_gene: .
abundance: .
j_gene: TRBJ1-2
CDR3nt: TGTGCCAGCAGCAGAGGCCAGGGGTTCTATGGCTACACCTTC
CDR3aa: CASSRGQGFYGYTF

v_gene: TRBV6-6
d_gene: TRBD2
abundance: .
j_gene: TRBJ2-7
CDR3nt: TGTGCCAGCACCTTAGGGTCGGGGACTAGCGCCGAGCAGTACTTC
CDR3aa: CASTLGSGTSAEQYF

v_gene: TRBV7-6
d_gene: TRBD2
abundance: few
j_gene: TRBJ2-5
CDR3nt: TGTGCCAGCAGCTTAGTGGGGGGGGCTAGCGGGGCCCAAGAGACCCAGTACTTC
CDR3aa: CASSLVGGASGAQETQYF

v_gene: TRBV7-7
d_gene: TRBD1
abundance: .
j_gene: TRBJ2-7
CDR3nt: TGTGCTAGCAGCCCCGGACAGGGGTACGAGCAGTACTTC
CDR3aa: CASSPGQGYEQYF

v_gene: TRBV6-1
d_gene: TRBD2
abundance: few
j_gene: TRBJ2-1
CDR3nt: TGTGCCAGGGGGGGAGGGCCGGGCAATGAGCAGTTCTTC
CDR3aa: CARGGGPGNEQFF

v_gene: TRBV30
d_gene: .
abundance: .
j_gene: TRBJ1-3
CDR3nt: TGTGCCTGGAACCCTACAGGGATGCCTGGAAACACCATATATTTT
CDR3aa: CAWNPTGMPGNTIYF